Here is one TCR beta chain with its context. The data are from a study of Graves' ophthalmopathy and Graves' hyperthyroidism. Beta-chain TCR CDR3 regions were amplified from RNA transcripts. The library came from an HTBI-primed first-round RT-PCR and a second-round multiplex PCR. TCRdb independently ran MiXCR on the multiplex PCR reads; one entry per CDR3 protein. The repertoire includes 260,000 or so distinct CDR3 sequences, 40% to 50% of them detected once, and approximately 44% sits in the top ten. The sample taken for sequencing was peripheral blood. The clonotype comes from an adult man with Graves' ophthalmopathy.

CDR3: CASSSGRFREKLFF. In DNA, the CDR3 is TGTGCCAGCAGCTCCGGACGATTCAGGGAAAAACTGTTTTTT. J is TRBJ1-4 and V is TRBV7-6, with D unresolved. CDR1 and CDR2 from the germline V gene are SGHVS and FNYEAQ. V gave up 4 bases and J gave up 8 bases, with 14 bases separating them. CDR3 size: 14 residues.